This T cell receptor (beta chain) was identified during a study of Ad26.COV2.S vaccination and SARS-CoV-2 variants. Study in general: Among those in the COV1001 Ad26.COV2.S trial arm was the donor. The authors gave Ad26.COV2.S intramuscularly, either once or twice 56 days apart.

Profiled with immunoSEQ multiplex PCR; TCRdb holds only in-frame clones, not every one. In the table there are approximately 340,000 clones, approximately 84% of which are singletons. Specified treatment: some 20 received Ad26.COV2.S at low or high dose, single or two shots; 5 received placebo; per-sample allocation not given. Collection of samples fell on day 63 after the first vaccine or placebo injection. Sample: peripheral blood, taken in a trial of Ad26.COV2.S vaccine versus placebo. This clonotype was obtained from a person between 18 and 59 years old who received the Ad26.COV2.S COVID-19 vaccine or a placebo.

The CDR3, as DNA: TGTGCCACCAGTGATTCTCGCCCCCTCGCCTACAATGAGCAGTTCTTC. It translates to CATSDSRPLAYNEQFF. The V and J genes are TRBV24-1 and TRBJ2-1; D is ambiguous. The CDR3 is made up of 16 amino acids. From germline, CDR1 is KGHDR and CDR2 SFDVKD. The V end was cut by 2 bases, the J end by 2 bases, with 12 bases between.